This T cell receptor (beta chain) was obtained from a study of identical twins. A single record per CDR3 protein comes from TCRdb applying MiXCR to the 5' RACE reads. The data hold some 230,000 distinct CDR3 sequences, with 5.5% to 7.5% observed a single time. Study outcomes and limitations: Analyses of zero insertions could, in part, be confounded by invariant MAIT and iNKT cells. Insertions were reduced in abundant cord blood beta clonotypes but not in memory repertoires.

The junction had 4 bases not matched to a gene; V was cut back by 5 bases and J by 0 bases. The V gene's germline CDR1 is SGHTA and CDR2 FQGNSA. CDR3 length equals 15 residues. This clonotype appeared a few times. The antigen is unknown. These data were also reused for a study on T cells expressing NK-cell markers. That paper states: Sorted CD3+CD56+NKG2C+, CD3+CD56+NKG2C- and CD3+CD56-NKG2C+ T cells provided the TCR beta repertoires.

Sequencing was done on a sample of CD8+ T cells sorted from blood. The chain links TRBV7-2 to TRBJ1-5; 7 bases match TRBD1. The receptor was derived from a woman aged 18-29 years in good health. The CDR3 is CASSEGARSNQPQHF. The CDR3 region has the DNA TGTGCCAGCAGCGAGGGGGCGCGTAGCAATCAGCCCCAGCATTTT.